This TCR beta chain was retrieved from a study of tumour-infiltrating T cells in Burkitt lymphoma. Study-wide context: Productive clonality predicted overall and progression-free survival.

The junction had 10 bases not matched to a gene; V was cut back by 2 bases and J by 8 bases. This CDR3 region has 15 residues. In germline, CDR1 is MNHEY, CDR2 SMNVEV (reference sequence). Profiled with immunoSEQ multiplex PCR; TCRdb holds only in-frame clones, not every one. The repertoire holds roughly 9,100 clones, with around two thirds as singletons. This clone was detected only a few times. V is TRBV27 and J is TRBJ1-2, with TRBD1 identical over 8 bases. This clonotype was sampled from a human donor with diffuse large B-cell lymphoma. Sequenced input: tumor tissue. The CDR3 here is CASSLARTGPVGYTF. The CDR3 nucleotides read TGTGCCAGCAGTTTAGCGCGGACAGGGCCAGTGGGCTACACCTTC.